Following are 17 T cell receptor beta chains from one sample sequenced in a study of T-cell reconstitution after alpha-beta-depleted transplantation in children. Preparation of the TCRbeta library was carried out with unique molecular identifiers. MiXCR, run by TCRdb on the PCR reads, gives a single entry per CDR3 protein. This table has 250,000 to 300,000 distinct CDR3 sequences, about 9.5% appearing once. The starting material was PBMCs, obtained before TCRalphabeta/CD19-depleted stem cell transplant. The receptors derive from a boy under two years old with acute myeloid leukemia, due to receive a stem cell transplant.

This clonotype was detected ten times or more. CDR3 protein: CASSTTSYEQYF. The DNA of the CDR3 is TGTGCCAGCAGCACGACATCCTACGAGCAGTACTTC. The V and J genes are TRBV5-6 and TRBJ2-7; no firm D call. CDR3 size: 12 residues. The V gene lost 4 bases and the J gene lost 1 base, with 6 bases spanning the gap. Germline CDR1 is SGHDT and CDR2 is YYEEEE.

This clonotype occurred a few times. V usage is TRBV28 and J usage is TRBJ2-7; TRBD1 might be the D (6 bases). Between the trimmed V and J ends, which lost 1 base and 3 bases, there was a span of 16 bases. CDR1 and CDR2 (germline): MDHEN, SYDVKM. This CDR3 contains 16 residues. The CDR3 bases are TGTGCCAGCAGTTTATTCCCCACAGGGTTCTACTACGAGCAGTACTTC. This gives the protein CASSLFPTGFYYEQYF.

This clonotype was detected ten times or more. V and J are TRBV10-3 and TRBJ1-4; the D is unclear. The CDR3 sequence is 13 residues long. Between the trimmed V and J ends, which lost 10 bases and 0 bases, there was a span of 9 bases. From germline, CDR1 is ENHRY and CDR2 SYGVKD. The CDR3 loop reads CATRGATNEKLFF. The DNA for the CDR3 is TGTGCCACACGGGGAGCAACTAATGAAAAACTGTTTTTT.

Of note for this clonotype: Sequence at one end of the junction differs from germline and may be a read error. The CDR3 spells CASSVGGTVYNEQFF. CDR3 DNA sequence: TGTGCCAGCAGCGTAGGGGGGACAGTTTACAATGAGCAGTTCTTC. The chain links TRBV13 to TRBJ2-1, with a weak D call TRBD1 (7 bases). The CDR3 has 15 residues. Germline-derived CDR1 and CDR2 are PRHDT and FYEKMQ (reference sequence).

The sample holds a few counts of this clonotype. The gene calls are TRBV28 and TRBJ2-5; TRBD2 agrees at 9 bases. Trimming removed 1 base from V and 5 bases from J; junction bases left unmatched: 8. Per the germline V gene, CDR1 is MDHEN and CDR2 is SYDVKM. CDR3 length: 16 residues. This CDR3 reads CASSLLVLAGRETQYF. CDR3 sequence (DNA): TGTGCCAGCAGTTTATTGGTCCTAGCGGGGAGGGAGACCCAGTACTTC.

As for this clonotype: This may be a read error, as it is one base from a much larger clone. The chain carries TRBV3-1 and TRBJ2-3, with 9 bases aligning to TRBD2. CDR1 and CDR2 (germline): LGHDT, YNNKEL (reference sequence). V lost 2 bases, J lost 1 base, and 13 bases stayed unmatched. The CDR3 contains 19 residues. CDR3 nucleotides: TGTGCCAGCAGCCAACGTGCGGGGGGGCCAATCCGTGGCACAGATACGCAGTATTTT. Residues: CASSQRAGGPIRGTDTQYF.

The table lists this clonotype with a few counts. The CDR3 region is CASSQELVGDFNLYEQYF. The DNA of the CDR3 is TGTGCCAGCAGCCAAGAGTTAGTGGGGGACTTTAATTTGTACGAGCAGTACTTC. The rearrangement uses TRBV4-2 and TRBJ2-7; tentatively, D is TRBD2 (6 bases). There are 18 residues in the CDR3. Between the trimmed V and J ends, which lost 0 bases and 4 bases, there was a span of 22 bases. Germline V gene data show CDR1 as LGHNA and CDR2 as YNFKEQ.

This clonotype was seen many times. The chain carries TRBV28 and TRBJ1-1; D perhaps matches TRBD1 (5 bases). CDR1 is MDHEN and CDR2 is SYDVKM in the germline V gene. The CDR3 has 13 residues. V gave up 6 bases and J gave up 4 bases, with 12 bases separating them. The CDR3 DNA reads TGTGCCAGCAGGGTACAGGTGGCCACTGAAGCTTTCTTT. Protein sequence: CASRVQVATEAFF.

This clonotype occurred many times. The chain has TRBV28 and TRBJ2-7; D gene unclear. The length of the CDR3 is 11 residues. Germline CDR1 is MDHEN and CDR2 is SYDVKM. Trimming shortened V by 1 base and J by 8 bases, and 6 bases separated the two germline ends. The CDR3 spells CASSLSGKQYF. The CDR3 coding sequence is TGTGCCAGCAGTTTATCGGGCAAGCAGTACTTC.

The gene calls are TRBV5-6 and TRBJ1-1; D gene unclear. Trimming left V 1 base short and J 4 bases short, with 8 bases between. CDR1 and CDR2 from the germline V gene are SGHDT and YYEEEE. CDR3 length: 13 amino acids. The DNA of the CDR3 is TGTGCCAGCAGCTTGCCGTCGGGCACTGAAGCTTTCTTT. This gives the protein CASSLPSGTEAFF.

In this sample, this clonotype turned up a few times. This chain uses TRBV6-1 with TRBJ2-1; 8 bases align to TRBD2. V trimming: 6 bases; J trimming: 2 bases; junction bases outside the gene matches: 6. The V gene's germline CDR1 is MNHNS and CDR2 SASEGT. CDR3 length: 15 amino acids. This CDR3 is CASRIGTSAYNEQFF. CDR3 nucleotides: TGTGCCAGCAGAATCGGGACTAGTGCCTACAATGAGCAGTTCTTC.

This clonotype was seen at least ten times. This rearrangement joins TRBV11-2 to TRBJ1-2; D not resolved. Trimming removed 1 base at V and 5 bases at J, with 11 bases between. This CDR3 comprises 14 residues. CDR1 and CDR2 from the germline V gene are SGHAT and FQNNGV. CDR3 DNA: TGTGCCAGCAGCTTAGGACCAGGCGGGTATGGCTACACCTTC. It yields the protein CASSLGPGGYGYTF.

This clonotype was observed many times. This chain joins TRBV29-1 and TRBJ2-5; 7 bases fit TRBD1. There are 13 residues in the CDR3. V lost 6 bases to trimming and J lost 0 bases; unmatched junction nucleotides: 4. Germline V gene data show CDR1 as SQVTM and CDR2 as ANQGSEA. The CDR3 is CSVPRGNQETQYF. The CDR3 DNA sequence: TGCAGCGTCCCCAGGGGGAACCAAGAGACCCAGTACTTC. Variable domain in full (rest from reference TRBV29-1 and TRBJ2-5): SAVISQKPSRDICQRGTSLTIQCQVDSQVTMMFWYRQQPGQSLTLIATANQGSEATYESGFVIDKFPISRPNLTFSTLTVSNMSPEDSSIYLCSVPRGNQETQYFGPGTRLLVL.

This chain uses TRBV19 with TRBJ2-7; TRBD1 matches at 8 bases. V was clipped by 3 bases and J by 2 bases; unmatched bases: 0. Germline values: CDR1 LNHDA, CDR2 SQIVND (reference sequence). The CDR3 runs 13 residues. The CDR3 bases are TGTGCCAGTAGTATGGACAGGGCCTACGAGCAGTACTTC. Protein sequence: CASSMDRAYEQYF.

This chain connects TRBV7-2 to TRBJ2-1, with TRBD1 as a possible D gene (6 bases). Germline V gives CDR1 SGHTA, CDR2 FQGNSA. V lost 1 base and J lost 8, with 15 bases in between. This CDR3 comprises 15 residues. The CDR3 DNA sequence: TGTGCCAGCAGCTTAGGGATCGAGGGGGTGGATGAGCAGTTCTTC. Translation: CASSLGIEGVDEQFF.

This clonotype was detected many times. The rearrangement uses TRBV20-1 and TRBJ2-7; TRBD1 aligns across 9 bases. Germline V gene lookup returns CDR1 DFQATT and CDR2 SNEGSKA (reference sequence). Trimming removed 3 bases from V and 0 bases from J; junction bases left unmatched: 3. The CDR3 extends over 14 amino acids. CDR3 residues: CSASVGQGSYEQYF. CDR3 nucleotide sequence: TGCAGTGCTAGTGTGGGACAGGGCTCCTACGAGCAGTACTTC.

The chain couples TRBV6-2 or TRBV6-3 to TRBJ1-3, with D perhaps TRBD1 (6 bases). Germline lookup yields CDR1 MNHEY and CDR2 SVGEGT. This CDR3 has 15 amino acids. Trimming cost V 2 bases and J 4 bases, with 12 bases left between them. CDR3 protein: CASSYKTGWGNTIYF. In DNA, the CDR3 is TGTGCCAGCAGTTACAAGACAGGCTGGGGAAACACCATATATTTT.